Each of the 2 T cell receptor beta chains below was sequenced from the same sample in a study of OX40 agonist ivuxolimab in advanced cancers. TCRdb keeps only in-frame clones here, not all; method: immunoSEQ multiplex PCR. The sample lists approximately 73,000 clones, about 90% seen once, with roughly 1.3% in the top ten. Sequenced here: CD4+ or CD8+ T cells sorted from blood, sampled in a trial of the OX40 agonist ivuxolimab. Receptors originate from an adult with an advanced solid tumor such as melanoma, head and neck, liver or kidney cancer.

The chain recombines TRBV28 with TRBJ2-3; weak D call: TRBD1 (5 bases). The CDR3 is 17 amino acids. The V end lost 3 bases, the J end lost 7 bases, and 23 bases lay between the germline ends. Germline-derived CDR1 and CDR2 are MDHEN and SYDVKM. CDR3 in amino acids: CASSFPRRGRTMNTQYF. CDR3 DNA: TGTGCCAGCAGTTTCCCTCGAAGGGGTAGAACTATGAATACGCAGTATTTT.

The V and J genes are TRBV5-1 and TRBJ1-3; D unresolved. This CDR3 region has 15 residues. CDR1 SGHRS and CDR2 YFSETQ come from the germline V gene. V lost 1 base, J lost 1 base, and 9 bases lay in between. The DNA for the CDR3 is TGCGCCAGCAGCTTGTACGGGGAATCTGGAAACACCATATATTTT. Encoded protein: CASSLYGESGNTIYF. Drawing the rest from reference TRBV5-1 and TRBJ1-3, the complete variable domain is KAGVTQTPRYLIKTRGQQVTLSCSPISGHRSVSWYQQTPGQGLQFLFEYFSETQRNKGNFPGRFSGRQFSNSRSEMNVSTLELGDSALYLCASSLYGESGNTIYFGEGSWLTVV.